The clone carrying this T cell receptor (beta chain) has a count of ten or more. TCRdb re-called clones via MiXCR from the PCR reads. The table lists 43,000 or so clones, about 16% of them singletons, with roughly 22% in the top ten. This entry is derived from a study of metastatic and nonmetastatic thyroid tumors. Every patient was untreated before thyroid surgery. CDR3 size: 15 residues. Germline V gene lookup returns CDR1 MNHNS and CDR2 SASEGT. Between the trimmed V and J ends, which lost 7 bases and 3 bases, there was a span of 18 bases. This clonotype was sampled from a female donor with papillary thyroid cancer or a benign thyroid nodule (not recorded which). Some clones in this sample may be carry-over from other donors' samples. The sequencing sample was made of blood. The chain employs TRBV6-1 and TRBJ1-2; D might be TRBD1 (6 bases). The CDR3 is CASNGRGAGDYGYTF. Written as DNA, the CDR3 is TGTGCCAGCAATGGACGGGGAGCAGGGGACTATGGCTACACCTTC.